This TCR beta chain is drawn from a study of blood T cells in healthy people across ages. Study-level findings and limits: There was a strong correlation between TCR beta diversity and naive T cell percentage.

A remark on this clonotype: What it recognizes is unknown.

Looked up from germline, CDR1 is DFQATT and CDR2 is SNEGSKA (reference sequence). CDR3 length: 13 amino acids. Trimming left V 2 bases short and J 1 base short, with 8 bases between. A second PCR, run for 7 to 11 cycles, used a sample-barcoded 5' primer plus a J-beta primer mix. Through a template-switch adaptor with 12 random nucleotides, each cDNA molecule received a tag. MiXCR, applied by TCRdb to the 5' RACE reads, yields one record per CDR3 protein. The sample yields 1.5 million to 1.8 million distinct CDR3 sequences, less than 45% seen once. V usage is TRBV20-1 and J usage is TRBJ1-1, with D possibly matching TRBD1 (6 bases). Sequencing was carried out using blood. The clonotype comes from a woman under 30 in good health. CDR3 sequence: CSARSGANTEAFF. In DNA, the CDR3 is TGCAGTGCTAGATCAGGGGCGAACACTGAAGCTTTCTTT.